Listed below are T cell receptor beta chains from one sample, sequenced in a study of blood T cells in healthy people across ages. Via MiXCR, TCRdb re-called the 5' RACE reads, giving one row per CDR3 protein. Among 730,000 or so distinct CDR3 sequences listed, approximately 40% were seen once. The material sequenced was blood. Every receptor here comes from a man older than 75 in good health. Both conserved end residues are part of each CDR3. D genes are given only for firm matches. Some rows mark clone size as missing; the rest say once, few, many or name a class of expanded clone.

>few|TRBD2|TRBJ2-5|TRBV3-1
TGTGCCAGCAGCCTTCGACTAGCGGGGATGCAAGAGACCCAGTACTTC
CASSLRLAGMQETQYF
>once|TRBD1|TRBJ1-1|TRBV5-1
TGCGCCAGCAGCTCAGGGGGCAATGGGAACACTGAAGCTTTCTTT
CASSSGGNGNTEAFF
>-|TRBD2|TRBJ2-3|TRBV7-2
TGTGCCAGCAGCTCAAGGACTAGCGGGGTAGTAGATACGCAGTATTTT
CASSSRTSGVVDTQYF
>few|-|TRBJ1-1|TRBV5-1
TGCGCCAGCAGCTTGGGAGGGAGGAAGAACACTGAAGCTTTCTTT
CASSLGGRKNTEAFF
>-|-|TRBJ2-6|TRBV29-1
TGCAGCGTTTTGGGGCAGCTAAGACACTCTGGGGCCAACGTCCTGACTTTC
CSVLGQLRHSGANVLTF
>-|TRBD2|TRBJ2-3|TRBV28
TGTGCCAGCAGTCTCCCTAGCGGGGCATTCACAGATACGCAGTATTTT
CASSLPSGAFTDTQYF
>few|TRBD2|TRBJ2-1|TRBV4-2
TGTGCCAGCAGGGGTTCTAGCGGCACCTACAATGAGCAGTTCTTC
CASRGSSGTYNEQFF
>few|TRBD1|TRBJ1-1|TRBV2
TGTGCCAGCAGGGGGGACAGCCTGAACACTGAAGCTTTCTTT
CASRGDSLNTEAFF
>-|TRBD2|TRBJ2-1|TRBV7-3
TGTGCCAGCAGCTCCGGACTAGCGGGAGGATATGAGCAGTTCTTC
CASSSGLAGGYEQFF
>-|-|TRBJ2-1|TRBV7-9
TGTGCCAGCAGCTTTGGGATACACAATGAGCAGTTCTTC
CASSFGIHNEQFF
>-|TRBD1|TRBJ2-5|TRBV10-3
TGTGCCATCAGGGGACAGGTCCAAGAGACCCAGTACTTC
CAIRGQVQETQYF
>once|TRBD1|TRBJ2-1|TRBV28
TGTACCAGCAGTCAATCCGGGACAGGGGGCTATGGGAATGAGCAGTTCTTC
CTSSQSGTGGYGNEQFF
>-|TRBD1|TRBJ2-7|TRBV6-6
TGTGCCAGCAGTATGGGACAGGCCAGGGACTACGAGCAGTACTTC
CASSMGQARDYEQYF
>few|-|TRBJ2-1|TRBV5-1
TGCGCCAGCAGCTTTACAGACAATGAGCAGTTCTTC
CASSFTDNEQFF
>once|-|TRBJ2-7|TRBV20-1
TGCAGTGCTTACCTCGGGACTGGGTCGGGCGAGCAGTACTTC
CSAYLGTGSGEQYF
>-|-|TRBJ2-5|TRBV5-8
TGTGCCAGCAGCTTGGCTGGCTGGGGACCACAAGAGACCCAGTACTTC
CASSLAGWGPQETQYF
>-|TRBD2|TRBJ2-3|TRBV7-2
TGTGCCAGCAGCTTAAGGGCACGGGGGGTCACAGATACGCAGTATTTT
CASSLRARGVTDTQYF
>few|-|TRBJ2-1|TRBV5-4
TGTGCCAGCAGCATAGCAGGGCGCGAGAAGTTCTTC
CASSIAGREKFF
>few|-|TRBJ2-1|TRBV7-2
TGTGCCAGCAGCTTAGGGAGGGCGGAGAATGAGCAGTTCTTC
CASSLGRAENEQFF
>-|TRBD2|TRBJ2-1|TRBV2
TGTGCCAGCAGTAACATCCTAGCGGGATCCTACAATGAGCAGTTCTTC
CASSNILAGSYNEQFF
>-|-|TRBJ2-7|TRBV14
TGTGCCAGCAGCGTGAGGCTCCAACACGAGCAGTACTTC
CASSVRLQHEQYF
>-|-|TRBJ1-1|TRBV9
TGTGCCAGCAGCTCAGGGGCGGGATTGAACACTGGAGCTTTCTTT
CASSSGAGLNTGAFF
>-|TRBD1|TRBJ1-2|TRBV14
TGTGCCAGCAGCCAAGGGACAGGCTCCGACTATGGCTACACCTTC
CASSQGTGSDYGYTF
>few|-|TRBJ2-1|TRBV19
TGTGCCAGTAGTATAGTTGGCGACAATGAGCAGTTCTTC
CASSIVGDNEQFF